This T cell receptor beta chain was found in a study of cytomegalovirus exposure and HLA in healthy donors. With 60 Vbeta and 13 Jbeta primers, the PCR was carried out. Repertoires were generated with immunoSEQ multiplex PCR, while TCRdb's copy carries only in-frame clones and drops some. Of around 50,000 clones in the sample, about 79% were seen once. Whole-study findings and limits: Equally common other TCR beta chains were less clonally expanded than HLA-associated ones, a later analysis found. In an earlier analysis, about 87% or about 30%: the productive usage of most TCR beta V segments. Sequencing probably produced one cluster of sequence variants that were highly shared. A later analysis reportedly identified an Asian-associated ancestry cluster as carrying fewer N-insertions than the approximately 670-donor mean.

In its sample, this clone was seen once. The antigen is not known. Germline loops: CDR1 SEHNR, CDR2 FQNEAQ (reference sequence). The CDR3 totals 16 residues. The V segment lost 4 bases and the J segment 3 bases; nucleotides outside the gene matches: 11. The sequenced material came from PBMCs. The clonotype was recovered from a middle-aged man in good health and CMV-seronegative. This chain joins TRBV7-9 and TRBJ1-1; 7 bases map to TRBD1. The CDR3 reads CASSWLPGQTDTEAFF. Here the CDR3 DNA reads TGTGCCAGCAGCTGGCTCCCGGGACAGACGGACACTGAAGCTTTCTTT.